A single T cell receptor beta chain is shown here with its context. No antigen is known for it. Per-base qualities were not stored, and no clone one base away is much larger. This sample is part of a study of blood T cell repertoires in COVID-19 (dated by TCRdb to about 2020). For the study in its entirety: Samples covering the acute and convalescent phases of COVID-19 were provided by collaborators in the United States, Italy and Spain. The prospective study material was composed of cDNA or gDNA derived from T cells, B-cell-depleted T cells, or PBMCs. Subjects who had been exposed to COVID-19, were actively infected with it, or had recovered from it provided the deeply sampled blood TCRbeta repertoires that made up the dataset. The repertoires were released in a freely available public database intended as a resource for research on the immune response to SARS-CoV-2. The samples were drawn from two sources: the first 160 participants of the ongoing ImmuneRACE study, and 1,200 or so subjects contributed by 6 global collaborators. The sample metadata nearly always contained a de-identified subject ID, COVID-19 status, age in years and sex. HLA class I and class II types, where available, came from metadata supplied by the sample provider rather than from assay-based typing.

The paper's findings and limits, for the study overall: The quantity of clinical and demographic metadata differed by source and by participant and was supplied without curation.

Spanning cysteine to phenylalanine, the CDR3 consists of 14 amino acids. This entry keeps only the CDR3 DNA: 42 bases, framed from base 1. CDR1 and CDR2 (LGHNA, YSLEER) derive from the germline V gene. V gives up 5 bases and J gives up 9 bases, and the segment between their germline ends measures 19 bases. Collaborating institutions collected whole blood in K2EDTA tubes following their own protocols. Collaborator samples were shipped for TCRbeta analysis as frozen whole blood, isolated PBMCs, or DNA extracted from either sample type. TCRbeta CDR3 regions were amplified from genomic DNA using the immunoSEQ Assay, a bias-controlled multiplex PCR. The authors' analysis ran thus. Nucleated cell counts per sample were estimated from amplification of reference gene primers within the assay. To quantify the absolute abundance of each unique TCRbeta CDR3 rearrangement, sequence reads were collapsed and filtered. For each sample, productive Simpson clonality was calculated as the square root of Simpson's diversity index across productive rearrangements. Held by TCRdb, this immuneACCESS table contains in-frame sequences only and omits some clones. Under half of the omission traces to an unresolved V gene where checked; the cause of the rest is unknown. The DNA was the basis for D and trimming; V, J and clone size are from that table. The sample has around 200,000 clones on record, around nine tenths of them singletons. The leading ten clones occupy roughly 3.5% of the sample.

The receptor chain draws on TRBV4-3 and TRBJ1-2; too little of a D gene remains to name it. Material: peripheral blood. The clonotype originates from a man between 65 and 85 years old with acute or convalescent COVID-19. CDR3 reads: CASSYEILGRSYTF. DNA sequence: TGCGCCAGCAGCTACGAAATCCTTGGGAGGAGCTACACCTTC.